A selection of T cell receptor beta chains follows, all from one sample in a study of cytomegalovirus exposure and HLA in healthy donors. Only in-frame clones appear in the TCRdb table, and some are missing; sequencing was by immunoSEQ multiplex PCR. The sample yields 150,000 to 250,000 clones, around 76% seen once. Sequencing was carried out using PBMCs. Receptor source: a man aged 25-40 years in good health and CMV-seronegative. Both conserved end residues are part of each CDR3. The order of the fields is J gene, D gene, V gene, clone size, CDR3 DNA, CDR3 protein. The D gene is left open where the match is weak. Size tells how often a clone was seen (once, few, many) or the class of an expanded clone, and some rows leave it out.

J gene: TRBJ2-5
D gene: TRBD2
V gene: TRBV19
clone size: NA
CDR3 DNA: TGTGCCAGTAGCCCTGAGGTGGGCGGGAGGGGTCAAGAGACCCAGTACTTC
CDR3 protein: CASSPEVGGRGQETQYF

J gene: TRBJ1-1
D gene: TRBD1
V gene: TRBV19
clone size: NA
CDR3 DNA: TGTGCCAGTGGGACAGGGTGGACTGAAGCTTTCTTT
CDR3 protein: CASGTGWTEAFF

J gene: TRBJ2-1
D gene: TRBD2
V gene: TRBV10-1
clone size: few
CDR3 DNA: TGCGCCAGCAGTGAGACGACTAGCGGGTGGGACAATGAGCAGTTCTTC
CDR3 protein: CASSETTSGWDNEQFF

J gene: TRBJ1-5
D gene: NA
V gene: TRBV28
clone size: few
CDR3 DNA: TGTGCCAGCAGTTTAGGAGGGAGTGGCAATCAGCCCCAGCATTTT
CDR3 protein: CASSLGGSGNQPQHF

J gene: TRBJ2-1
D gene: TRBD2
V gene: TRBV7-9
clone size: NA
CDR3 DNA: TGTGCCAGCAGCTTAGCACCCGGGACTAGTGATGAGCAGTTCTTC
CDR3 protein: CASSLAPGTSDEQFF

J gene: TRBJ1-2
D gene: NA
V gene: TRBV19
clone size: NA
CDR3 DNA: TGTGCCAGTAGTGTAACAGGGACCCTATATGGCTACACCTTC
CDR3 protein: CASSVTGTLYGYTF

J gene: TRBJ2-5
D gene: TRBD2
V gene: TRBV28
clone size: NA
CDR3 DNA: TGTGCCAGCAGCTTAGCGGGAGGTTCGGTAGAGACCCAGTACTTC
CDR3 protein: CASSLAGGSVETQYF

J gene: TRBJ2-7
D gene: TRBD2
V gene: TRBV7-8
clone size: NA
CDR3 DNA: TGTGCCAGCAGCCGGGGACTAGCGGGAGTTTACGAGCAGTACTTC
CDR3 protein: CASSRGLAGVYEQYF

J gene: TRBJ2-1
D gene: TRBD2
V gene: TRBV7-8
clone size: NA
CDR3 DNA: TGTGCCAGCACCGAATACACTAGCGGGAGTTTTGATGAGCAGTTCTTC
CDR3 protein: CASTEYTSGSFDEQFF

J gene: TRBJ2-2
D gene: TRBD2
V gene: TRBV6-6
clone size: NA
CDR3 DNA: TGTGCCAGCCGCGGACTAGCTAGCACCGGGGAGCTGTTTTTT
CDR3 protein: CASRGLASTGELFF

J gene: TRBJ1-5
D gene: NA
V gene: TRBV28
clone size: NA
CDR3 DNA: TGTGCCAGCAGTTTTAGGGCAGGGCTCAATCAGCCCCAGCATTTT
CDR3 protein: CASSFRAGLNQPQHF

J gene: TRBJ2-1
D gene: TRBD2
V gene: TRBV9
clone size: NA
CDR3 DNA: TGTGCCAGCAGCGTAGCTAGCGGGAGAGGGAATGAGCAGTTCTTC
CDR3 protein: CASSVASGRGNEQFF

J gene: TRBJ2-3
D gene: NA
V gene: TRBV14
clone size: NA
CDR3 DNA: TGTGCCAGCAGCCAAGATCGGCGGCTAGCCTACACAGATACGCAGTATTTT
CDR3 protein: CASSQDRRLAYTDTQYF

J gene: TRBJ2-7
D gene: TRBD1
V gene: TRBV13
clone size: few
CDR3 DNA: TGTGCCAGCAGCCACCGGGACAGGGACGAGCAGTACTTC
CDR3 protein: CASSHRDRDEQYF

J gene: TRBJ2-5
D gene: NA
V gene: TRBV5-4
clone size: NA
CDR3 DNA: TGTGCCAGCAGCTTGCCCACCACTCAGGGCGTAGAGACCCAGTACTTC
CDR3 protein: CASSLPTTQGVETQYF

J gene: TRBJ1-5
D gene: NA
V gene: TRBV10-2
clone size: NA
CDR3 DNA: TGCGCCAGCAGGGAGGCCAGGGTGGGGAATCAGCCCCAGCATTTT
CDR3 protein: CASREARVGNQPQHF

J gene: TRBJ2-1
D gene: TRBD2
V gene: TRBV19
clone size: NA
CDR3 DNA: TGTGCCAGTAGACTCACCCCGGCTACTAGCGGGGGGTACAATGAGCAGTTCTTC
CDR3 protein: CASRLTPATSGGYNEQFF

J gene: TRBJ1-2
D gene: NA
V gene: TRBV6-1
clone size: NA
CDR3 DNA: TGTGCCAGCAGTGAACGCAGGGCGGATAACTATGGCTACACCTTC
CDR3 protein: CASSERRADNYGYTF

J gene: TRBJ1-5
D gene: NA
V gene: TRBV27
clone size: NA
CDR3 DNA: TGTGCCAGCAGTCCAAACACGGGGGGGAGCAATCAGCCCCAGCATTTT
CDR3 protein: CASSPNTGGSNQPQHF

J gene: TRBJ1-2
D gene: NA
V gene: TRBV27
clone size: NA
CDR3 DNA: TGTGCCAGCAGTTCGTCAATCAGGAACTATGGCTACACCTTC
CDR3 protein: CASSSSIRNYGYTF

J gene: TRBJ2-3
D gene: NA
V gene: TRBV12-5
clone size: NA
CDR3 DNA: TGTGCTAGTGGTCTACGGACGGACAGTCAGTATTTT
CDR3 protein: CASGLRTDSQYF

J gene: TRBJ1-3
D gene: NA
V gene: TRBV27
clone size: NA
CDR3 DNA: TGTGCCAGCAGTGTCGATTATGAGCGCTCTGGAAACACCATATATTTT
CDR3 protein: CASSVDYERSGNTIYF

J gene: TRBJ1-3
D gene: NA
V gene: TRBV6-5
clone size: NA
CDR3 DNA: TGTGCCAGCAGTTACCAGGTGGGCTCTGGAAACACCATATATTTT
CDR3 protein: CASSYQVGSGNTIYF

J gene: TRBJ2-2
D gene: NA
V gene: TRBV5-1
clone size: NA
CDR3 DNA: TGCGCCAGCAGCTTGCGGGGCGGGGAGCTGTTTTTT
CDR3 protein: CASSLRGGELFF

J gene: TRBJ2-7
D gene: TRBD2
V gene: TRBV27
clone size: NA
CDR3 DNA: TGTGCCAGCAGTAAACTGACAACGACGGGACTAGGATCTAGCGAGCAGTACTTC
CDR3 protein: CASSKLTTTGLGSSEQYF

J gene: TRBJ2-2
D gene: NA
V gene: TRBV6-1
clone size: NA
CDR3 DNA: TGTGCCATCACTAACGCAGCAGGGGGGACCGGGGAGCTGTTTTTT
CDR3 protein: CAITNAAGGTGELFF

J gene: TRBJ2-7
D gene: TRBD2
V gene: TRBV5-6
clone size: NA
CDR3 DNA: TGTGCCAGCAGCCCCCCGGGACTAGCGCTCCACGAGCAGTACTTC
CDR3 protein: CASSPPGLALHEQYF

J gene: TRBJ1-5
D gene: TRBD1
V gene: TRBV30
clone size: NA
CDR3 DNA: TGTGCCTGGAGTTCTCCGGGACAGAATCGCAATCAGCCCCAGCATTTT
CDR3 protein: CAWSSPGQNRNQPQHF

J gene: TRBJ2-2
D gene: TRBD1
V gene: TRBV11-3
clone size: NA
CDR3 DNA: TGTGCCAGCAGCTTGAGAGGGGGCCCCGGGGAGCTGTTTTTT
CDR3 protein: CASSLRGGPGELFF

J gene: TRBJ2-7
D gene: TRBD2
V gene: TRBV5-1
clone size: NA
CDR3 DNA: TGCGCCAGCAGCTTCGGACTAGCGGAAGAACTGGACGAGCAGTACTTC
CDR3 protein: CASSFGLAEELDEQYF

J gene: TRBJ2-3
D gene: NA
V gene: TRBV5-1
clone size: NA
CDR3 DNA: TGCGCCAGCAGCTTGTTGGGCGGGAATACAGATACGCAGTATTTT
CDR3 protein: CASSLLGGNTDTQYF

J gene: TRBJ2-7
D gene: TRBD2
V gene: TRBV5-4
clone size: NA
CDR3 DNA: TGTGCCGTGAAGCGGGAGGGTATCGAGCAGTACTTC
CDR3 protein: CAVKREGIEQYF

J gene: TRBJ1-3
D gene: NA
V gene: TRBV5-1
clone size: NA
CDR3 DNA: TGCGCCAGCAGCTCGGGGAGGGATCTCGGATACACCATATATTTT
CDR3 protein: CASSSGRDLGYTIYF

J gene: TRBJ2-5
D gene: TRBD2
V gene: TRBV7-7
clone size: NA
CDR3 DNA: TGTGCCAGCAGCCGCACTCCGGGGGGAGGAGAGACCCAGTACTTC
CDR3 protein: CASSRTPGGGETQYF

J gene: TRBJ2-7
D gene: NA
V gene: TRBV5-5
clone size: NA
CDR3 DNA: TGTGCCAGCAGCCCATACAGTAGCTCCTACGAGCAGTACTTC
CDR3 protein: CASSPYSSSYEQYF

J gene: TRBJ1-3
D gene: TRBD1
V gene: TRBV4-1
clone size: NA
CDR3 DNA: TGCGCCAGCAGCCAAGAAACCGGGACAGGGGTCGGAAACACCATATATTTT
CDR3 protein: CASSQETGTGVGNTIYF